A selection of T cell receptor beta chains follows, all from one sample in a study of blood T cell repertoires in COVID-19. TCRdb's table, derived via immunoSEQ multiplex PCR, lists solely in-frame clones and lacks some. Among approximately 65,000 clones listed, about 75% were seen once. The sample was PBMCs or T cells enriched from blood (not recorded which). These receptors were collected from a woman aged 55-70 years who had been exposed to COVID-19. Both conserved end residues are part of each CDR3. Size values are once, few and many counts, or a class for expanded clones, and some rows have none.

clone_size: .
v_call: TRBV10-3
cdr3_length: 15
j_call: TRBJ2-7
cdr3_aa: CAISKGTSGVYEQYF

clone_size: .
v_call: TRBV5-1
cdr3_length: 14
j_call: TRBJ2-7
cdr3_aa: CASSSGTGSYEQYF

clone_size: .
v_call: TRBV5-4
cdr3_length: 13
j_call: TRBJ1-1
cdr3_aa: CASSLGGRTEAFF

clone_size: once
v_call: TRBV19
cdr3_length: 14
j_call: TRBJ2-7
cdr3_aa: CASSTGLAKYEQYF

clone_size: .
v_call: TRBV28
cdr3_length: 13
j_call: TRBJ2-7
cdr3_aa: CASSSRDRGEQYF

clone_size: .
v_call: TRBV6-5
cdr3_length: 11
j_call: TRBJ1-1
cdr3_aa: CASSTTGEAFF

clone_size: .
v_call: TRBV2
cdr3_length: 13
j_call: TRBJ1-1
cdr3_aa: CASSVRTNPEAFF

clone_size: .
v_call: TRBV15
cdr3_length: 17
j_call: TRBJ2-1
cdr3_aa: CATSRALTSGFGNEQFF

clone_size: .
v_call: TRBV3-1/TRBV3-2
cdr3_length: 14
j_call: TRBJ2-3
cdr3_aa: CASSPSGGTNTQYF

clone_size: .
v_call: TRBV28
cdr3_length: 14
j_call: TRBJ2-7
cdr3_aa: CASSSADRNLEQYF

clone_size: .
v_call: TRBV30
cdr3_length: 15
j_call: TRBJ1-4
cdr3_aa: CAWTAGGRGEEKLFF

clone_size: many
v_call: TRBV5-1
cdr3_length: 16
j_call: TRBJ2-2
cdr3_aa: CASSLDAFGRAGELFF

clone_size: .
v_call: TRBV30
cdr3_length: 12
j_call: TRBJ1-1
cdr3_aa: CAWGREVSEAFF

clone_size: .
v_call: TRBV5-5
cdr3_length: 17
j_call: TRBJ1-3
cdr3_aa: CASSLVAGLGNGNTIYF

clone_size: .
v_call: TRBV15
cdr3_length: 16
j_call: TRBJ1-6
cdr3_aa: CATSRGRGAQVSPLHF

clone_size: few
v_call: TRBV19
cdr3_length: 14
j_call: TRBJ1-4
cdr3_aa: CASRAGGKGEKLFF

clone_size: .
v_call: TRBV14
cdr3_length: 18
j_call: TRBJ1-2
cdr3_aa: CASSPGTGLRLRLNGYTF

clone_size: .
v_call: TRBV28
cdr3_length: 16
j_call: TRBJ1-6
cdr3_aa: CASSPTRDSYNSPLHF

clone_size: .
v_call: TRBV19
cdr3_length: 13
j_call: TRBJ2-1
cdr3_aa: CASSIEGASEQFF

clone_size: many
v_call: TRBV10-1
cdr3_length: 14
j_call: TRBJ2-3
cdr3_aa: CASSLSVDTDTQYF

clone_size: .
v_call: TRBV5-1
cdr3_length: 13
j_call: TRBJ2-7
cdr3_aa: CASSLEGVYEQYF

clone_size: few
v_call: TRBV10-1
cdr3_length: 15
j_call: TRBJ2-1
cdr3_aa: CASSESRRDADEQFF

clone_size: .
v_call: TRBV6-6
cdr3_length: 15
j_call: TRBJ1-6
cdr3_aa: CASSYRGGRNSPLHF

clone_size: .
v_call: TRBV5-1
cdr3_length: 14
j_call: TRBJ2-2
cdr3_aa: CASTVGPNTGELFF

clone_size: .
v_call: TRBV9
cdr3_length: 15
j_call: TRBJ1-5
cdr3_aa: CASSVGQGMNQPQHF

clone_size: few
v_call: TRBV28
cdr3_length: 14
j_call: TRBJ2-7
cdr3_aa: CASRGPRAPYEQYF

clone_size: .
v_call: TRBV28
cdr3_length: 15
j_call: TRBJ1-4
cdr3_aa: CASSRPSGFNEKLFF

clone_size: many
v_call: TRBV10-3
cdr3_length: 16
j_call: TRBJ2-2
cdr3_aa: CAIRTSGGETTGELFF

clone_size: .
v_call: TRBV19
cdr3_length: 15
j_call: TRBJ2-1
cdr3_aa: CASSLRTSGGLGQFF